This T cell receptor beta chain derives from a study of blood T cell repertoires in COVID-19. Germline lookup yields CDR1 SGHVS and CDR2 FNYEAQ. Trimming at V came to 1 base and at J to 7 bases, leaving 7 bases not matched to a gene. This CDR3 contains 15 residues. The repertoire was sequenced with immunoSEQ multiplex PCR; TCRdb's copy has only in-frame clones and lacks some. The table records some 350,000 clones, roughly 87% of them present only once. V usage is TRBV7-6 and J usage is TRBJ2-1; 7 nucleotides align to TRBD2. This TCR derives from a woman between 25 and 40 years old who had recovered from COVID-19. The specimen was PBMCs or T cells enriched from blood (not recorded which). The CDR3 DNA is TGTGCCAGCAGCTTAGGAGGCGGGAGTCTGAATGAGCAGTTCTTC. Protein product: CASSLGGGSLNEQFF.